These 15 T cell receptor beta chains were sequenced from one sample in a study of cytotoxic CD8 clonotypes in ibrutinib-treated CLL. Method: immunoSEQ multiplex PCR; TCRdb's copy keeps in-frame clones and lacks some. The table includes 150,000 or so clones, 79% detected once. Sequenced here: PBMCs, sampled after 12 months of ibrutinib treatment. All receptors come from a human donor with chronic lymphocytic leukemia.

This clone was detected only once. The V call is TRBV5-5, the J call TRBJ1-5, with a weak D call TRBD1 (5 bases). Trimming removed 1 base from V and 0 bases from J, with 11 bases in between. Germline V CDR1 and CDR2: SGHKS, YYEKEE (reference sequence). The CDR3 totals 16 residues. This CDR3 reads CASSLYGGNSNQPQHF. The CDR3 DNA sequence: TGTGCCAGCAGCTTGTACGGGGGAAATAGCAATCAGCCCCAGCATTTT.

This clone was detected a few times. The genes are TRBV2 and TRBJ2-7, with 10 positions matching TRBD1. Germline lookup yields CDR1 SNHLY and CDR2 FYNNEI. This CDR3 is built from 13 residues. V shed 6 bases and J 5 bases; nucleotides not matched to a gene: 4. The CDR3 is CASRRQGAHEQYF. In DNA form, the CDR3 reads TGTGCCAGCAGGCGACAGGGGGCCCACGAGCAGTACTTC. Full variable domain (outside the CDR3, taken from reference TRBV2 and TRBJ2-7): EPEVTQTPSHQVTQMGQEVILRCVPISNHLYFYWYRQILGQKVEFLVSFYNNEISEKSEIFDDQFSVERPDGSNFTLKIRSTKLEDSAMYFCASRRQGAHEQYFGPGTRLTVT.

The DNA for the CDR3 is TGTGCCAGCAGAAAAACCGCCGGACAGGGTCAAGAGACCCAGTACTTC. Encoded protein: CASRKTAGQGQETQYF. The V and J genes are TRBV27 and TRBJ2-5; 8 bases agree with TRBD1. V shed 6 bases and J 2 bases; nucleotides not matched to a gene: 11. The germline V gene encodes CDR1 MNHEY and CDR2 SMNVEV (reference sequence). The CDR3 has 16 amino acids.

The V gene is TRBV6-1, the J gene TRBJ2-7, with TRBD1 matching 9 bases. This CDR3 has 15 residues. Germline loops: CDR1 MNHNS, CDR2 SASEGT. Losses at the gene ends were 2 bases for V and 4 bases for J; bases not matched to a gene: 6. The CDR3 nucleotides read TGTGCCAGCAGTGAATGGGACAGGGTGGCTTACGAGCAGTACTTC. Protein: CASSEWDRVAYEQYF.

The chain uses TRBV9 and TRBJ2-1, with D perhaps matching TRBD1 or TRBD2 (5 bases each). The CDR3 runs to 13 residues. Germline loops: CDR1 SGDLS, CDR2 YYNGEE. Trimming pared 5 bases from V and 0 bases from J, leaving 6 bases between. The CDR3 here is CASRRGSYNEQFF. The CDR3 nucleotides are TGTGCCAGCAGGAGGGGCTCCTACAATGAGCAGTTCTTC.

The chain employs TRBV6-1 and TRBJ2-7; TRBD1 matches 10 bases. CDR3 length equals 14 residues. Germline loops: CDR1 MNHNS, CDR2 SASEGT. J lost 4 bases, V lost 6 bases, and 6 bases had no gene match. The CDR3: CASRLDRGQYEQYF. In DNA form, the CDR3 reads TGTGCCAGCAGACTAGACAGGGGGCAGTACGAGCAGTACTTC.

The J gene is TRBJ1-1, the V gene TRBV30; no definite D call. Trimming took 7 bases from V and 6 from J, leaving 6 bases between them. Looked up from germline, CDR1 is GTSNPN and CDR2 is SVGIG (reference sequence). The length of the CDR3 is 9 residues. The CDR3 sequence: CAYGPEAFF. The CDR3 region has the DNA TGTGCCTACGGTCCTGAAGCTTTCTTT.

The chain carries TRBV27 and TRBJ1-2; 7 bases are a match to TRBD1. Germline V lookup: CDR1 MNHEY, CDR2 SMNVEV (reference sequence). Losses at the gene ends were 4 bases for V and 6 bases for J; bases not matched to a gene: 11. The CDR3 contains 15 residues. The CDR3 here is CASSSVRAGGHGYTF. In DNA form, the CDR3 reads TGTGCCAGCAGTTCCGTCCGGGCAGGGGGTCATGGCTACACCTTC.

The genes are TRBV5-4 and TRBJ2-7, with TRBD2 matching over 12 bases. This CDR3 spans 14 amino acids. CDR1 is SGHNT, CDR2 YYREEE, per germline (reference sequence). Unmatched junction bases numbered 0, after V lost 1 base and J lost 4 bases. In DNA form, the CDR3 reads TGTGCCAGCAGCTTGACTAGCGGGAGGTACGAGCAGTACTTC. It codes for CASSLTSGRYEQYF.

This rearrangement joins TRBV5-6 to TRBJ1-2; D unclear. This CDR3 spans 12 amino acids. Trimming took off 5 bases at V and 3 bases at J, with 8 bases between the two ends. Germline V gene sequence: CDR1 SGHDT, CDR2 YYEEEE. CDR3 nucleotide sequence: TGTGCCAGCAGTAGATTTTACTATGGCTACACCTTC. Translating gives CASSRFYYGYTF.

This chain uses TRBV19 with TRBJ2-1; D is undetermined. The germline V gene has CDR1 LNHDA and CDR2 SQIVND (reference sequence). The V end was cut by 6 bases, the J end by 1 base, with 16 bases between. This CDR3 region has 16 residues. The CDR3 protein is CASRPGVPYSYNEQFF. The CDR3 nucleotides are TGTGCCAGTAGGCCCGGAGTACCATATTCCTACAATGAGCAGTTCTTC.

This clone showed up just a few times. The chain employs TRBV6-5 and TRBJ1-2; D perhaps matches TRBD1 (6 bases). The CDR3 consists of 11 residues. CDR1 is MNHEY and CDR2 is SVGAGI in the germline V gene. V was cut by 6 bases and J by 12 bases, with 14 bases left in between. This CDR3 reads CASSRDTFHTF. The CDR3, as DNA: TGTGCCAGCAGCCGGGACACCTTCCACACCTTC.

The chain carries TRBV7-2 and TRBJ2-7; D is unresolved. Germline V gene data show CDR1 as SGHTA and CDR2 as FQGNSA. This CDR3 has 14 amino acids. The germline V and J ends were trimmed by 1 base and 2 bases, with 9 bases remaining between them. For the CDR3, the DNA is TGTGCCAGCAGCTTAGGAGGAGATACCTACGAGCAGTACTTC. Its protein is CASSLGGDTYEQYF.

This clone was seen a handful of times. The rearrangement links TRBV9 to TRBJ1-1; D is possibly TRBD1 (6 bases). The CDR3 has 12 amino acids. The germline V gene encodes CDR1 SGDLS and CDR2 YYNGEE. Deletions cut 0 bases from V and 7 bases from J, with 7 bases between. The CDR3 sequence is CASSVEDSEAFF. The CDR3 coding sequence is TGTGCCAGCAGCGTAGAGGACAGTGAAGCTTTCTTT.

CDR3 residues: CASSHDRDSETQYF. CDR3 sequence (DNA): TGTGCCAGCAGCCACGATCGAGACTCGGAGACCCAGTACTTC. The chain combines TRBV4-2 with TRBJ2-5; no definite D call. In germline, CDR1 is LGHNA, CDR2 YNFKEQ. This CDR3 region has 14 residues. V was trimmed by 3 bases and J by 5 bases, leaving 13 bases between them.